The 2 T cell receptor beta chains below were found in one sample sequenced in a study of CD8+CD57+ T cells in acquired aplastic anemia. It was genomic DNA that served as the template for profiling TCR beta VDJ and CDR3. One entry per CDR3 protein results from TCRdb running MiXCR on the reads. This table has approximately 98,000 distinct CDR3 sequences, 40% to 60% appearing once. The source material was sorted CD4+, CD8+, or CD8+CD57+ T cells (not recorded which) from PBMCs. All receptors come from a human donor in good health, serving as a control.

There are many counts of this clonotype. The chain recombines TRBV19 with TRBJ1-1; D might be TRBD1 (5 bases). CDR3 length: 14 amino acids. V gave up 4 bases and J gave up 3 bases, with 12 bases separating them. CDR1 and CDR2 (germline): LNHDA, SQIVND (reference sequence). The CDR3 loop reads CASSKLTDYTEAFF. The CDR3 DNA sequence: TGTGCCAGTAGTAAGCTGACAGACTACACTGAAGCTTTCTTT.

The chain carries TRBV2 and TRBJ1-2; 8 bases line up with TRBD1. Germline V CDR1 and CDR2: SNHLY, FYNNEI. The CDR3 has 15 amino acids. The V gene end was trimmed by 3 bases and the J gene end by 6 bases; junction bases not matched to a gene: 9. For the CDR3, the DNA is TGTGCCAGCAGTGATGAGTCAGGGGGCTCTGATGGCTACACCTTC. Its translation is CASSDESGGSDGYTF. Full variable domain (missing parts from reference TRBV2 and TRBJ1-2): EPEVTQTPSHQVTQMGQEVILRCVPISNHLYFYWYRQILGQKVEFLVSFYNNEISEKSEIFDDQFSVERPDGSNFTLKIRSTKLEDSAMYFCASSDESGGSDGYTFGSGTRLTVV.